This T cell receptor beta chain stems from a study of response to subunit inactivated influenza vaccine. Regarding the study as a whole: Authors suggested each seasonal influenza vaccination recruits few new T cells.

MiXCR, applied by TCRdb to the RT-PCR reads, yields one record per CDR3 protein. The data contain hundreds of thousands of distinct CDR3 sequences, 6.5% to 8% of them singletons. Comment on this clonotype: Its antigen remains unknown.

In germline, CDR1 is DFQATT, CDR2 SNEGSKA (reference sequence). The CDR3 covers 15 residues. V gave up 3 bases and J gave up 0 bases, with 12 bases separating them. The source was PBMCs from blood, collected about 24 months after vaccination. The chain joins TRBV20-1 to TRBJ1-5; tentative D call: TRBD1 (5 bases). The receptor's source is a man aged 45-69 years who received an inactivated influenza vaccine. CDR3 coding DNA: TGCAGTGCTAGTATTTGGGGGTATAGCAATCAGCCCCAGCATTTT. Translating it yields CSASIWGYSNQPQHF.